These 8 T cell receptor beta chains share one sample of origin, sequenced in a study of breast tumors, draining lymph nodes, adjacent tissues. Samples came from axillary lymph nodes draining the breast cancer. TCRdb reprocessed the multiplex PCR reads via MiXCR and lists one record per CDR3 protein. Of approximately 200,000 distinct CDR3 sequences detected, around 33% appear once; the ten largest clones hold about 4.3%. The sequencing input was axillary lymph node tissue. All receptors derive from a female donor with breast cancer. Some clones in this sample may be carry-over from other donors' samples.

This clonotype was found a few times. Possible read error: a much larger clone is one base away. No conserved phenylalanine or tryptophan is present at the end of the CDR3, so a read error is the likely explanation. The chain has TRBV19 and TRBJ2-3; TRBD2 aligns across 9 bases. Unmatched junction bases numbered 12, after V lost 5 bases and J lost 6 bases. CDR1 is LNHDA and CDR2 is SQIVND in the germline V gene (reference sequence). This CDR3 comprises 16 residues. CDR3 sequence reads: CASSPTNSGSGDTQYS. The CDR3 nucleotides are TGTGCCAGTAGTCCGACCAATAGCGGGAGTGGTGATACGCAGTATTCT.

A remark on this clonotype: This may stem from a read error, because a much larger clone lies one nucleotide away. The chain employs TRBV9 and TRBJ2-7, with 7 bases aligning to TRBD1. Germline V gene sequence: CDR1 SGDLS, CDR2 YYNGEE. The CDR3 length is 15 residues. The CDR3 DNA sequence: TGTGCCAGCAGCTCTTTCCGGGACAGCTCCTACGAGCCGTACTTC. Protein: CASSSFRDSSYEPYF.

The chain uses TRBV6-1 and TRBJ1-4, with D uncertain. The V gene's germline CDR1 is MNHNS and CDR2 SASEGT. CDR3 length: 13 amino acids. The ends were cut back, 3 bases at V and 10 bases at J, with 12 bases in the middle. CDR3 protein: CASSDGTSGKLFF. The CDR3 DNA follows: TGTGCCAGCAGTGACGGAACGTCTGGAAAACTGTTTTTT.

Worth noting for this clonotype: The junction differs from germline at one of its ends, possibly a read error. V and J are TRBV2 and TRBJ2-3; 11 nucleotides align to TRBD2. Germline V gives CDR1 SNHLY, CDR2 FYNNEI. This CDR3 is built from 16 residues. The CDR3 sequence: CAISGTSGYRTDTQYF. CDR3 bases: TGTGCCATCAGTGGGACTAGCGGTTACCGCACAGATACGCAGTATTTC.

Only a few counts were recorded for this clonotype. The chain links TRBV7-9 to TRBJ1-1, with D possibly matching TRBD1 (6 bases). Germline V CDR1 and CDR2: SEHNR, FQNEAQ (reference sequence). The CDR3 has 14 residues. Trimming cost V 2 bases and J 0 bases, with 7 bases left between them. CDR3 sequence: CASSLKGVNTEAFF. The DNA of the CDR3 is TGTGCCAGCAGCTTAAAGGGGGTGAACACTGAAGCTTTCTTT.

The CDR3 DNA reads TGTGCCAGCAGCGTAGGGCTAGCGGGAGCGGGGGAGCAGTATTTT. It yields the protein CASSVGLAGAGEQYF. The chain employs TRBV9 and TRBJ2-3; 10 bases are shared with TRBD2. The V and J ends lost 0 bases and 11 bases, in that order; junction bases with no gene match: 9. The CDR3 totals 15 residues. From germline, CDR1 is SGDLS and CDR2 YYNGEE.

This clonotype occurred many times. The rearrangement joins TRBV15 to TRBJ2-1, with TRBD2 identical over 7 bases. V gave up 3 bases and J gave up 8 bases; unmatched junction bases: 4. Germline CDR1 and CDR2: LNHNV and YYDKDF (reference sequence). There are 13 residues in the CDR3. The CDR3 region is CATSSNGGYEQFF. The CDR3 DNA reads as TGTGCCACCAGCAGCAACGGGGGGTATGAGCAGTTCTTC.

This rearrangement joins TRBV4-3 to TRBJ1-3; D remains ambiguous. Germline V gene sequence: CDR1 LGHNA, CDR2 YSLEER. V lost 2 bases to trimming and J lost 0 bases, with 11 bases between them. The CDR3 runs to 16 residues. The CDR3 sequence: CASSQNPGSSGNTIYF. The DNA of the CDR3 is TGCGCCAGCAGCCAAAATCCGGGAAGCTCTGGAAACACCATATATTTT.